The rows below give T cell receptor beta chains drawn from one sample of a study of CD8+CD57+ T cells in acquired aplastic anemia. TCRdb independently ran MiXCR on the reads; one entry per CDR3 protein. Of fewer than 200,000 distinct CDR3 sequences detected, approximately 48% appear once; the ten largest clones hold roughly 1.8%. Sequencing used sorted CD4+, CD8+, or CD8+CD57+ T cells (not recorded which) from PBMCs. Every receptor here comes from a human donor with aplastic anemia. CDR3s include the opening cysteine and the closing phenylalanine or tryptophan. The D gene is left open where the match is weak. Size is omitted from some rows. Given values are once, few, many or a class for expanded clones.

J: TRBJ1-2; size: many; D: TRBD1; V: TRBV5-1; DNA: TGCGCCAGCAGCCGGGACAGCGCTAACTATGGCTACACCTTC; CDR3: CASSRDSANYGYTF
J: TRBJ2-7; size: once; D: -; V: TRBV20-1; DNA: TGCAGTGCTAGGGGACTTATGAGCTCCTACGAGCAGTACTTC; CDR3: CSARGLMSSYEQYF
J: TRBJ2-2; size: many; D: -; V: TRBV12-3/TRBV12-4; DNA: TGTGCCAGCAGTTTGTCAGCGGACACCGGGGAGCTGTTTTTT; CDR3: CASSLSADTGELFF
J: TRBJ1-5; size: -; D: TRBD1; V: TRBV10-1; DNA: TGCGCCAGCAGCGGACAGGAGAGCAATCAGCCCCAGCATTTT; CDR3: CASSGQESNQPQHF
J: TRBJ2-3; size: -; D: TRBD1; V: TRBV2; DNA: TGTGCCAGCAGCCCCGGGAACAGGGGGCGAGATACGCAGTATTTT; CDR3: CASSPGNRGRDTQYF
J: TRBJ2-1; size: -; D: TRBD1; V: TRBV10-3; DNA: TGTGCCATCAAGGGGACAGGGGGGACCAATGAGCAGTTCTTC; CDR3: CAIKGTGGTNEQFF
J: TRBJ1-4; size: -; D: -; V: TRBV15; DNA: TGTGCCACGGAGTGGGATCGCCAATTGGAAGGGAATAAAAAACTGTTTTTT; CDR3: CATEWDRQLEGNKKLFF
J: TRBJ2-3; size: -; D: -; V: TRBV5-4; DNA: TGTGCCAGCAGCTACTCCCGGAGCACAGATACGCAGTATTTT; CDR3: CASSYSRSTDTQYF
J: TRBJ2-2; size: many; D: -; V: TRBV9; DNA: TGTGCCAGCAGCGTAGACGGGGGAAGCGGGGAGCTGTTTTTT; CDR3: CASSVDGGSGELFF
J: TRBJ2-3; size: -; D: TRBD2; V: TRBV11-2; DNA: TGTGCCAGCAGCCCTCGGGAGGCCAACACAGATACGCAGTATTTT; CDR3: CASSPREANTDTQYF
J: TRBJ2-2; size: -; D: TRBD1; V: TRBV19; DNA: TGTGCCAGTAAAGAGACAGGGGAAACCGGGGAGCTGTTTTTT; CDR3: CASKETGETGELFF
J: TRBJ2-7; size: few; D: -; V: TRBV7-6; DNA: TGTGCCAGCAGCCCGCGGGCCGATGGGACCTACGAGCAGTACTTC; CDR3: CASSPRADGTYEQYF
J: TRBJ1-1; size: many; D: -; V: TRBV7-8; DNA: TGTGCCAGCAGCTTAGTCGGGATGGCTTTCTTT; CDR3: CASSLVGMAFF
J: TRBJ2-3; size: -; D: TRBD1; V: TRBV10-3; DNA: TGTGCCACCAAAACAGGGGGAGATACGCAGTATTTT; CDR3: CATKTGGDTQYF
J: TRBJ1-2; size: many; D: TRBD1; V: TRBV15; DNA: TGTGCCACCAGCAGAGGAGACAGGGACTATGGCTACACCTTC; CDR3: CATSRGDRDYGYTF
J: TRBJ2-7; size: few; D: TRBD1; V: TRBV10-1; DNA: TGCGCCAGCAGTGGGACAGGGAAGGGCTACGAGCAGTACTTC; CDR3: CASSGTGKGYEQYF
J: TRBJ1-4; size: many; D: TRBD1; V: TRBV20-1; DNA: TGCAGTGCGAACTACAGGGGGCGCGATGAAAACCTGTTTTTT; CDR3: CSANYRGRDENLFF
J: TRBJ2-7; size: -; D: TRBD1; V: TRBV10-3; DNA: TGTGCCATCCAGGTGGGGACAGGCCCAATCTACGAGCAGTACTTC; CDR3: CAIQVGTGPIYEQYF
J: TRBJ1-1; size: -; D: TRBD1; V: TRBV29-1; DNA: TGCAGCGTAAAGGGGACAGGGAGGACTGAAGCTTTCTTT; CDR3: CSVKGTGRTEAFF
J: TRBJ1-2; size: many; D: -; V: TRBV3-1; DNA: TGTGCCAGCAGCCAAGCCCGACAGGAATTAACCTTC; CDR3: CASSQARQELTF
J: TRBJ2-1; size: -; D: TRBD2; V: TRBV29-1; DNA: TGCAGCGACGGGACTAGCGGCCTCAATGAGCAGTTCTTC; CDR3: CSDGTSGLNEQFF
J: TRBJ1-2; size: many; D: -; V: TRBV6-5; DNA: TGTGCCAGCAGTTATTCCCGGGACGGGTATGGCTACACCTTC; CDR3: CASSYSRDGYGYTF
J: TRBJ1-1; size: -; D: -; V: TRBV7-2; DNA: TGTGCCAGCAGCCAAAATGGACGGAACACTGAAGCTTTCTTT; CDR3: CASSQNGRNTEAFF
J: TRBJ1-3; size: -; D: -; V: TRBV15; DNA: TGTGCCACCAGCAGAGCTATTGCAAGTACCACCTCTGGAAACACCATATATTTT; CDR3: CATSRAIASTTSGNTIYF
J: TRBJ1-5; size: -; D: -; V: TRBV19; DNA: TGTGCCAGTAGTAGTGACGTCGATTTTCAGCCCCAGCATTTT; CDR3: CASSSDVDFQPQHF
J: TRBJ2-1; size: -; D: -; V: TRBV7-2; DNA: TGTGCCAGCAGCGCCCAGAGGTACAATGAGCAGTTCTTC; CDR3: CASSAQRYNEQFF
J: TRBJ2-6; size: -; D: TRBD1; V: TRBV11-1; DNA: TGTGCCAGCAGGTATACCGGGACAGGGGTCTCTGGGGCCAACGTCCTGACTTTC; CDR3: CASRYTGTGVSGANVLTF
J: TRBJ2-2; size: -; D: -; V: TRBV5-1; DNA: TGCGCCAGCAGCCCTGACAGCATTACCGGGGAGCTGTTTTTT; CDR3: CASSPDSITGELFF
J: TRBJ2-7; size: -; D: TRBD1; V: TRBV5-1; DNA: TGCGCCAGCAGCTTTGAGGGGGCATCCTACGAGCAGTACTTC; CDR3: CASSFEGASYEQYF
J: TRBJ2-7; size: -; D: -; V: TRBV24-1; DNA: TGTGCCACCAGTGATTTTCCCGGTCAGAACTCCTACGAGCAGTACTTC; CDR3: CATSDFPGQNSYEQYF
J: TRBJ1-6; size: many; D: TRBD1; V: TRBV5-5; DNA: TGTGCCAGCAGCGGGGACAGGGGGACCTATAATTCACCCCTCCACTTT; CDR3: CASSGDRGTYNSPLHF
J: TRBJ1-5; size: many; D: -; V: TRBV27; DNA: TGTGCCAGCAGCTACCGAAGTAGCAATCAGCCCCAGCATTTT; CDR3: CASSYRSSNQPQHF
J: TRBJ2-7; size: -; D: -; V: TRBV11-1; DNA: TGTGCCAGCAGCCGCCAGCCAGGAGGGACCAAGAGCTCCTACGAGCAGTACTTC; CDR3: CASSRQPGGTKSSYEQYF
J: TRBJ2-2; size: many; D: TRBD1; V: TRBV19; DNA: TGTGCCAGTAGTCGATCTGCAGGGGGCGCCACCGGGGAGCTGTTTTTT; CDR3: CASSRSAGGATGELFF
J: TRBJ2-1; size: once; D: -; V: TRBV19; DNA: TGTGCCAGTAGTATGCTCAGGGGAAGTGAGCAGTTCTTC; CDR3: CASSMLRGSEQFF
J: TRBJ1-1; size: many; D: TRBD1; V: TRBV4-3; DNA: TGCGCCAGCAGCCTCATGACAGGGTTGTCTGACACTGAAGCTTTCTTT; CDR3: CASSLMTGLSDTEAFF
J: TRBJ2-5; size: -; D: TRBD2; V: TRBV20-1; DNA: TGCAGTGCTAGAGATCGACTAGCGGGGTATCAAGAGACCCAGTACTTC; CDR3: CSARDRLAGYQETQYF
J: TRBJ2-7; size: many; D: TRBD1; V: TRBV2; DNA: TGTGCCAGCAGGACCGACAGGGGGGGGGAGCAGTACTTC; CDR3: CASRTDRGGEQYF
J: TRBJ2-2; size: -; D: -; V: TRBV20-1; DNA: TGCAGTGCTCCCAAGGGGGATCGGATCGGGGAGCTGTTTTTT; CDR3: CSAPKGDRIGELFF
J: TRBJ2-3; size: few; D: -; V: TRBV19; DNA: TGTGCCAGTAGTATGCAGGGCAACACAGATACGCAGTATTTT; CDR3: CASSMQGNTDTQYF
J: TRBJ2-3; size: many; D: TRBD2; V: TRBV7-8; DNA: TGTGCCCACGGGCAGCGGGAGGGCCACACAGATACGCAGTATTTT; CDR3: CAHGQREGHTDTQYF
J: TRBJ1-1; size: -; D: -; V: TRBV29-1; DNA: TGCAGCGTTGAAGGACACAGGGACACTGAAGCTTTCTTT; CDR3: CSVEGHRDTEAFF
J: TRBJ2-5; size: many; D: TRBD2; V: TRBV28; DNA: TGTGCCAGCAGCCGTAGCGGGAGGGCCCCAGCTCAAGAGACCCAGTACTTC; CDR3: CASSRSGRAPAQETQYF
J: TRBJ2-7; size: few; D: -; V: TRBV7-2; DNA: TGTGCCAGCAGTCCCCCGGGAGTTTACGAGCAGTACTTC; CDR3: CASSPPGVYEQYF
J: TRBJ2-3; size: -; D: TRBD2; V: TRBV10-3; DNA: TGTGCCAACAAGGTGCGGGAGGGCGATACGCAGTATTTT; CDR3: CANKVREGDTQYF
J: TRBJ1-5; size: many; D: -; V: TRBV10-2; DNA: TGCGCCAGCAGTGACACAGAAGCCAATCAGCCCCAGCATTTT; CDR3: CASSDTEANQPQHF
J: TRBJ1-2; size: few; D: TRBD1; V: TRBV10-3; DNA: TGTGCCATCAGTGAGGGGCCTACCGGGACAGACTATGGCTACACCTTC; CDR3: CAISEGPTGTDYGYTF
J: TRBJ2-1; size: -; D: -; V: TRBV4-3; DNA: TGCGCCAGCAGCCAAGATAAACATACTAGCAGTGAGCAGTTCTTC; CDR3: CASSQDKHTSSEQFF
J: TRBJ1-2; size: once; D: -; V: TRBV19; DNA: TGTGCCAGTAGTGCCTCCGGGACATTCTATGGCTACACCTTC; CDR3: CASSASGTFYGYTF
J: TRBJ1-1; size: few; D: -; V: TRBV2; DNA: TGTGCCAGCAGTGGGATGGGGGCTGAAGCTTTCTTT; CDR3: CASSGMGAEAFF
J: TRBJ2-1; size: many; D: -; V: TRBV7-9; DNA: TGTGCCAGCAGCTTAGCTAAAGGACCGTACAATGAGCAGTTCTTC; CDR3: CASSLAKGPYNEQFF
J: TRBJ2-7; size: many; D: TRBD1; V: TRBV19; DNA: TGTGCCAGTGGGGACAGCTCCTACGAGCAGTACTTC; CDR3: CASGDSSYEQYF
J: TRBJ1-4; size: -; D: TRBD1; V: TRBV24-1; DNA: TGTGCCACCAGTGCTACCGGGACAGTTAATGAAAAACTGTTTTTT; CDR3: CATSATGTVNEKLFF
J: TRBJ2-7; size: -; D: -; V: TRBV5-1; DNA: TGCGCCAGCAGCTTGGATCGCAGCACCTACGAGCAGTACTTC; CDR3: CASSLDRSTYEQYF
J: TRBJ1-2; size: -; D: -; V: TRBV12-3/TRBV12-4; DNA: TGTGCCAGCAGGGCTGACAGTGAAGCTAACTATGGCTACACCTTC; CDR3: CASRADSEANYGYTF
J: TRBJ1-1; size: many; D: -; V: TRBV14; DNA: TGTGCCAGCAGCCAACTTCACGGGGCTCGGGCTTTCTTT; CDR3: CASSQLHGARAFF